These 21 T cell receptor beta chains originate from one sample sequenced in a study of blood T cell repertoires in COVID-19. Method: immunoSEQ multiplex PCR; TCRdb's copy keeps in-frame clones and lacks some. The repertoire consists of roughly 230,000 clones, with over 70% occurring once and the leading ten covering roughly 7.9%. Sequencing was performed on peripheral blood. The source of these receptors is a woman aged 80 or older with acute or convalescent COVID-19.

This rearrangement joins TRBV7-2 to TRBJ1-5; D remains unclear. Germline V gene lookup returns CDR1 SGHTA and CDR2 FQGNSA. V was pared by 2 bases and J by 11 bases, with 31 bases between. The CDR3 runs to 19 residues. DNA of the CDR3: TGTGCCAGCAGCTTATCATCCACGGTGTCCGGGAACGGTGGATCAGCCCAGCATTTT. Its protein product is CASSLSSTVSGNGGSAQHF.

The chain uses TRBV15 and TRBJ2-1; the match to TRBD2 covers 15 bases. This CDR3 contains 19 residues. V was pared by 0 bases and J by 8 bases, with 11 bases of the junction left unmatched. Germline V lookup: CDR1 LNHNV, CDR2 YYDKDF (reference sequence). CDR3 region: CATSRDTGTSGRPMDEQFF. DNA of the CDR3: TGTGCCACCAGCAGAGATACAGGGACTAGCGGGAGGCCCATGGATGAGCAGTTCTTC.

This clone was seen a single time. Other DNA sequences in the same sample also yield this CDR3. The J gene is TRBJ2-5, the V gene TRBV19; D remains ambiguous. The V end lost 1 base, the J end lost 1 base, and 4 bases lay between the germline ends. This CDR3 spans 13 amino acids. CDR1 and CDR2 (germline): LNHDA, SQIVND (reference sequence). The CDR3 sequence: CASSIGPQETQYF. CDR3 nucleotides: TGTGCCAGTAGTATAGGGCCCCAAGAGACCCAGTACTTC.

This chain links TRBV7-2 with TRBJ2-5, with 7 bases lining up with TRBD2. V was pared by 0 bases and J by 2 bases, with 6 bases of the junction left unmatched. The CDR3 totals 16 residues. The germline CDR1 and CDR2 sequences are SGHTA and FQGNSA. The CDR3 is CASSLAQAAGQETQYF. CDR3 nucleotides: TGTGCCAGCAGCTTAGCTCAGGCAGCGGGGCAAGAGACCCAGTACTTC.

The chain employs TRBV5-8 and TRBJ2-5; 9 bases fit TRBD2. This CDR3 contains 16 residues. Germline assignment: CDR1 SGHTS and CDR2 YDEGEE. J lost 4 bases, V lost 4 bases, and 11 bases had no gene match. CDR3 protein: CASSPGNSGSRETQYF. The CDR3 DNA follows: TGTGCCAGCAGCCCTGGAAATAGCGGGAGTAGAGAGACCCAGTACTTC.

The chain is built from TRBV6-5 and TRBJ1-6; tentatively, D is TRBD1 (6 bases). Deletions cut 7 bases from V and 13 bases from J, with 20 bases between. Germline assignment: CDR1 MNHEY and CDR2 SVGAGI. This CDR3 is built from 14 residues. The CDR3 DNA sequence: TGTGCCAGCACCGTACCCGGGCCAGGGGCCCCCCTCCACTTT. Its translation is CASTVPGPGAPLHF.

In nucleotides, the CDR3 is TGTGCCAGCAGCTTGGGAGACTATGGCTACACCTTC. It codes for CASSLGDYGYTF. The chain couples TRBV11-2 to TRBJ1-2; D not resolved. Per germline, CDR1 SGHAT and CDR2 FQNNGV. The CDR3 spans 12 residues. Trimming stripped 3 bases from V and 3 bases from J, with 5 bases between.

Concerning this clone itself: The sample carries other DNA sequences with the same CDR3. The rearrangement joins TRBV5-1 to TRBJ2-2; the D gene is possibly TRBD1 (6 bases). The CDR3 contains 15 residues. The germline V and J ends were trimmed by 1 base and 2 bases, with 9 bases remaining between them. Germline assignment: CDR1 SGHRS and CDR2 YFSETQ. CDR3 nucleotides: TGCGCCAGCAGCTTGTTACAGGGCAACACCGGGGAGCTGTTTTTT. Protein: CASSLLQGNTGELFF.

V gene TRBV7-2 combines with J gene TRBJ1-3; perhaps TRBD1 as D (5 bases). Trimming took 0 bases from V and 0 from J, leaving 12 bases between them. Germline loops: CDR1 SGHTA, CDR2 FQGNSA. The CDR3 runs to 17 residues. The CDR3 protein is CASSLAMGPSSGNTIYF. The CDR3 nucleotides read TGTGCCAGCAGCTTAGCGATGGGGCCCAGCTCTGGAAACACCATATATTTT. Full variable domain (missing parts from reference TRBV7-2 and TRBJ1-3): GAGVSQSPSNKVTEKGKDVELRCDPISGHTALYWYRQSLGQGLEFLIYFQGNSAPDKSGLPSDRFSAERTGGSVSTLTIQRTQQEDSAVYLCASSLAMGPSSGNTIYFGEGSWLTVV.

The J gene is TRBJ2-3, the V gene TRBV6-2 or TRBV6-3; 12 bases align to TRBD2. V lost 6 bases, J lost 5 bases, and 21 bases stayed unmatched. The CDR3 consists of 20 residues. Per germline, CDR1 MNHEY and CDR2 SVGEGT. The CDR3 DNA follows: TGTGCCAGCAGCTATATCATTACTAGCGGGGGGCCACTCGGACGAGATACGCAGTATTTT. This translates into CASSYIITSGGPLGRDTQYF.

The chain is built from TRBV7-9 and TRBJ1-1; possibly TRBD1 for D (5 bases). Germline CDR1 is SEHNR and CDR2 is FQNEAQ (reference sequence). The CDR3 length is 18 residues. Trimming took 1 base from V and 0 from J, leaving 18 bases between them. CDR3 in amino acids: CASSLVTGGSFLNTEAFF. Written as DNA, the CDR3 is TGTGCCAGCAGCTTAGTCACAGGAGGGTCATTTTTGAACACTGAAGCTTTCTTT.

The chain carries TRBV6-5 and TRBJ2-7; 7 nucleotides align to TRBD2. V dropped 0 bases and J dropped 11; count of bases not matched to a gene: 7. This CDR3 has 13 amino acids. Germline loops: CDR1 MNHEY, CDR2 SVGAGI. CDR3 DNA sequence: TGTGCCAGCAGTTACTCGGGCAGCGGGGTCGAGTACTTC. Translating it yields CASSYSGSGVEYF.

On this clone itself: With a much larger clone just one base away, this may be a read error. V gene TRBV20-1 combines with J gene TRBJ1-1, with a tentative D call TRBD1 (5 bases). CDR3 length: 11 amino acids. The germline gives CDR1 DFQATT, CDR2 SNEGSKA (reference sequence). The DNA of the CDR3 is TGCAGCGCGACAGTGAACACTGAAGCTTTCTTT. Translated: CSATVNTEAFF.

This clone was found once. This chain connects TRBV6-4 to TRBJ1-1; TRBD1 agrees at 7 bases. The germline gives CDR1 MRHNA, CDR2 SNTAGT. After removal of 6 bases from V and 0 bases from J, the junction contained 4 bases not matched to a gene. The CDR3 covers 14 residues. The CDR3 nucleotides read TGTGCCAGCAGGACTGACAGGGTGAACACTGAAGCTTTCTTT. Protein: CASRTDRVNTEAFF.

As to this clone: A read error may account for a junction end that differs from germline. V gene TRBV29-1 combines with J gene TRBJ2-7; 14 positions match TRBD2. The germline V gene has CDR1 SQVTM and CDR2 ANQGSEA. The CDR3 has 15 amino acids. The chain's CDR3 is CSAEGTSGRDYEQYF. CDR3 nucleotides: TGCAGCGCTGAAGGGACTAGCGGGAGAGACTACGAGCAGTACTTC.

The gene calls are TRBV29-1 and TRBJ1-2; 11 nucleotides align to TRBD1. V lost 7 bases to trimming and J lost 4 bases; unmatched junction nucleotides: 5. CDR3 size: 13 residues. Per germline, CDR1 SQVTM and CDR2 ANQGSEA. The CDR3 spells CSAGTGGGYGYTF. CDR3 sequence (DNA): TGCAGCGCGGGGACAGGGGGAGGCTATGGCTACACCTTC.

V and J are TRBV7-7 and TRBJ2-5; a weak D match, TRBD1 (5 bases). This CDR3 has 15 residues. In germline, CDR1 is SSHAT, CDR2 FNYEAQ (reference sequence). The ends were cut back, 5 bases at V and 5 bases at J, with 18 bases in the middle. CDR3 loop: CASSPSPSGFETQYF. The CDR3 nucleotides are TGTGCCAGCAGCCCCTCCCCATCAGGGTTCGAGACCCAGTACTTC.

The chain combines TRBV6-5 with TRBJ2-1, with TRBD2 as a possible D gene (6 bases). The V gene's germline CDR1 is MNHEY and CDR2 SVGAGI. V lost 5 bases, J lost 5 bases, and 16 bases lay in between. The CDR3 is 15 amino acids. CDR3 DNA sequence: TGTGCCAGCAGTCGCCGGGACTGGAAGGACAATGAGCAGTTCTTC. It codes for CASSRRDWKDNEQFF.

The chain uses TRBV10-3 and TRBJ2-5; possibly TRBD1 for D (5 bases). The CDR3 extends over 14 amino acids. V was cut by 2 bases and J by 1 base, with 8 bases left in between. The germline V gene encodes CDR1 ENHRY and CDR2 SYGVKD. Here the CDR3 DNA reads TGTGCCATCAGTGAGGGGGCAGCCCAAGAGACCCAGTACTTC. Protein product: CAISEGAAQETQYF.

The V and J genes are TRBV4-1 and TRBJ2-7; the D gene is possibly TRBD2 (6 bases). Germline lookup yields CDR1 MGHRA and CDR2 YSYEKL. The CDR3 has 15 residues. Trimming pared 6 bases from V and 7 bases from J, leaving 22 bases between. The CDR3 is CASSSAGTHPQEQYF. The CDR3 DNA is TGCGCCAGCAGTTCCGCCGGGACTCACCCACAGGAGCAGTACTTC.

The chain couples TRBV7-9 to TRBJ1-3; D call uncertain. Germline lookup yields CDR1 SEHNR and CDR2 FQNEAQ (reference sequence). The CDR3 loop spans 15 amino acids. V was pared by 0 bases and J by 1 base, with 7 bases between. The CDR3 sequence is CASSLAGGSGNTIYF. Here the CDR3 DNA reads TGTGCCAGCAGCTTAGCGGGAGGGTCTGGAAACACCATATATTTT.